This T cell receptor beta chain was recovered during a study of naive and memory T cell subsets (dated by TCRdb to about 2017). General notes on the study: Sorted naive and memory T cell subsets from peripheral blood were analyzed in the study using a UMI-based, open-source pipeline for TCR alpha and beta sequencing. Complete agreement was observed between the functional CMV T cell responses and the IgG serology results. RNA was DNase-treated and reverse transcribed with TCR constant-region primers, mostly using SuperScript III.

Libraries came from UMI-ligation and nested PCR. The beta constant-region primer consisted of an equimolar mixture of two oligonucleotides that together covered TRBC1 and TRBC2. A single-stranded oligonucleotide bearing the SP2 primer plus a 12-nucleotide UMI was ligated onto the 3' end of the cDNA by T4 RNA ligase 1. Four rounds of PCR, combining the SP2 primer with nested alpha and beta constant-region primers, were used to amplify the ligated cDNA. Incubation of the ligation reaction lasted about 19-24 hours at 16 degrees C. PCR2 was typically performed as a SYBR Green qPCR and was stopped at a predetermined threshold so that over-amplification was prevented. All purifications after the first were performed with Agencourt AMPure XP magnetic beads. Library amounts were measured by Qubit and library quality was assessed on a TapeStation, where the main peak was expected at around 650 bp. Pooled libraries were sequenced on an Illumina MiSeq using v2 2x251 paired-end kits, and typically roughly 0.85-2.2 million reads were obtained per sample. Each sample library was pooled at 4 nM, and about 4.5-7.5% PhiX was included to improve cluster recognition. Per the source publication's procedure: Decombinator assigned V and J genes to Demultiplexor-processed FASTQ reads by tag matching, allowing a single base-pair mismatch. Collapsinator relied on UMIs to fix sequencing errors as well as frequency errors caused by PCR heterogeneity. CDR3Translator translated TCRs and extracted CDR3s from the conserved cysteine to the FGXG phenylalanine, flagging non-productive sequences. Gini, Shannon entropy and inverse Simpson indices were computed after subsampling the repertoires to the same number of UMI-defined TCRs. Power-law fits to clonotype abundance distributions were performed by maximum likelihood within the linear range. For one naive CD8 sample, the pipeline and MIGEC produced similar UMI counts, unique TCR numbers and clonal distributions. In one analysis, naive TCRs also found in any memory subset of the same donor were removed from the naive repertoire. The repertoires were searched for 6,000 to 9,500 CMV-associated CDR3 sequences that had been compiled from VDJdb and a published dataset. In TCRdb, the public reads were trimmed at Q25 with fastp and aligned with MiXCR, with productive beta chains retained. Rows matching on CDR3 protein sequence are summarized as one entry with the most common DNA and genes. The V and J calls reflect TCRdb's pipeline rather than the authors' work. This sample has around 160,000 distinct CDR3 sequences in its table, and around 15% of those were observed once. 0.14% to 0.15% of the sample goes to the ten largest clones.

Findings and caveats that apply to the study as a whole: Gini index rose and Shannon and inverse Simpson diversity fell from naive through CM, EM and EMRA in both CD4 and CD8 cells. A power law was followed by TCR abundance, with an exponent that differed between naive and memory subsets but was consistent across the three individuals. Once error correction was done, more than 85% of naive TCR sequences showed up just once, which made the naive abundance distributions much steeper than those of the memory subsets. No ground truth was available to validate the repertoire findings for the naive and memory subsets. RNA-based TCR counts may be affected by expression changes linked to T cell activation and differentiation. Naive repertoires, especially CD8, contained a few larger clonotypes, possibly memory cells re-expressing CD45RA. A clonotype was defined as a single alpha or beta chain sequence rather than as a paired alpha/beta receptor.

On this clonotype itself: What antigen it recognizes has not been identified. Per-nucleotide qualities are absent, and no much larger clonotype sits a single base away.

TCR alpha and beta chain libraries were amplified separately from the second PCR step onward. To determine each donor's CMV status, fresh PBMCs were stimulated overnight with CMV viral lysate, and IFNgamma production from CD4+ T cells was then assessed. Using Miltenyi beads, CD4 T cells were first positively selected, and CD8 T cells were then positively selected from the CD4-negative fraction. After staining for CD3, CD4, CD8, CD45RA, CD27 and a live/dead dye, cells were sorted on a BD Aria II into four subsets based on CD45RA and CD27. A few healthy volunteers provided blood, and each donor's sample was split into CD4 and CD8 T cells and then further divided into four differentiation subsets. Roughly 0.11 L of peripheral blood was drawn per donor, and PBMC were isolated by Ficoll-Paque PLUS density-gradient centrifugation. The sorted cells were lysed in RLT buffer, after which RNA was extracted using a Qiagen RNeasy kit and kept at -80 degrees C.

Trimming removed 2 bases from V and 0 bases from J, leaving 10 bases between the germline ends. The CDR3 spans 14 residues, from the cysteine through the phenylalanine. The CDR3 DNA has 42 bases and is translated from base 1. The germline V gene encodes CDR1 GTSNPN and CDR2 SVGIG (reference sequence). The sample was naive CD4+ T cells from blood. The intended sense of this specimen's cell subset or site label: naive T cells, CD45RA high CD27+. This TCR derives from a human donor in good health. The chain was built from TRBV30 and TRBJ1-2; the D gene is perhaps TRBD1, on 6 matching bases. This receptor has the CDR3 CAWSYRQANYGYTF. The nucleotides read TGTGCCTGGAGTTACAGACAGGCTAACTATGGCTACACCTTC.